Only a few counts were recorded for the clone carrying this T cell receptor beta chain. The target antigen is unknown. This record comes from a study of T-cell reconstitution after alpha-beta-depleted transplantation in children. The study's findings and limits: Alpha-beta T cells about two months after transplant reportedly derived from several hundred expanded graft clones. Where some patients showed high TCRbeta diversity at day 60, it came from recipient T cells and thymic progenitors that had survived. When one year had passed after transplant, most T-cell counts and diversity came from newly produced T cells.

CDR3 size: 14 residues. Germline V gene data show CDR1 as KGHSH and CDR2 as LQKENI. With 3 bases clipped from V and 5 bases from J, the junction kept 4 bases outside the gene matches. Unique molecular identifiers tagged the TCRbeta library. Via MiXCR, TCRdb re-called the PCR reads, giving one row per CDR3 protein. The sample lists a few hundred thousand distinct CDR3 sequences, more than 20% occurring once. This clonotype originated in a boy younger than two with Wiskott-Aldrich syndrome, due to receive a stem cell transplant. The V call is TRBV18, the J call TRBJ2-1, with 7 bases matching TRBD2. The sample in question was PBMCs, obtained before TCRalphabeta/CD19-depleted stem cell transplant. The CDR3 nucleotides are TGTGCCAGCTCACCGCTAGCGGCAAACAATGAGCAGTTCTTC. Translation: CASSPLAANNEQFF.